Sequencing of this T cell receptor beta chain was carried out in a study of T cell responses to AZD1222 COVID-19 vaccine. This CDR3 spans 14 amino acids. V shed 7 bases, J shed 4 bases, and the junction held 7 bases outside the gene matches. Germline values: CDR1 MNHEY, CDR2 SMNVEV (reference sequence). Here immunoSEQ multiplex PCR was the method, and the copy in TCRdb shows in-frame clones only, minus some. The sample carries about 140,000 clones, about 88% recorded once. As concerns this clone: The antigen is unknown.

Study-wide points: Only a handful of AZD1222 recipients were seropositive at baseline.

The sequencing used peripheral blood, collected 28 days after the second AZD1222 dose. The clonotype comes from an adult who received the AZD1222 COVID-19 vaccine. The chain uses TRBV27 and TRBJ2-3; 8 positions agree with TRBD1. The CDR3, as DNA: TGTGCCAGCACTTCGGACAGGGAAGCAGATACGCAGTATTTT. This encodes CASTSDREADTQYF.